These 23 T cell receptor beta chains came from one sample sequenced in a study of cytotoxic CD8 clonotypes in ibrutinib-treated CLL. TCRdb's copy holds only in-frame clones and misses some; the assay was immunoSEQ multiplex PCR. The sample includes around 310,000 clones, just under 80% of them seen just once. This sample comprised PBMCs, obtained before ibrutinib treatment. The receptors derive from a human donor with chronic lymphocytic leukemia.

This clone has only one observation. The chain has TRBV6-5 and TRBJ1-1, with a possible D match to TRBD1 (6 bases). Germline V gene sequence: CDR1 MNHEY, CDR2 SVGAGI. Trimming stripped 10 bases from V and 1 base from J, with 13 bases between. The CDR3 sequence is 13 residues long. In DNA form, the CDR3 reads TGTGCCACCCTCGGACAGACGAACACTGAAGCTTTCTTT. Translated, it gives CATLGQTNTEAFF.

The rearrangement links TRBV9 to TRBJ1-1; possible D gene TRBD1, 6 bases. Germline V gene data show CDR1 as SGDLS and CDR2 as YYNGEE. The CDR3 extends over 12 amino acids. V gave up 3 bases and J gave up 5 bases, with 8 bases separating them. Here the CDR3 reads CASSADRTEAFF. CDR3 nucleotide sequence: TGTGCCAGCAGCGCCGACAGGACTGAAGCTTTCTTT.

The CDR3 nucleotides are TGTGCCAGCAGCGAGACTAGCGGGTTGGAAGAGACCCAGTACTTC. Translating gives CASSETSGLEETQYF. This sequence joins TRBV9 and TRBJ2-5, with 10 bases matching TRBD2. Germline loops: CDR1 SGDLS, CDR2 YYNGEE. This CDR3 is 15 amino acids long. V shed 3 bases and J 3 bases; nucleotides not matched to a gene: 5.

The V call is TRBV13, the J call TRBJ2-4; tentatively, D is TRBD1 (6 bases). The V gene lost 1 base and the J gene lost 3 bases, with 16 bases spanning the gap. This CDR3 is built from 17 residues. Germline values: CDR1 PRHDT, CDR2 FYEKMQ (reference sequence). In nucleotides, the CDR3 is TGTGCCAGCAGCTTAGTTGAGACAGGTAACGGCAAAAACATTCAGTACTTC. Its translation is CASSLVETGNGKNIQYF.

The V gene is TRBV29-1, the J gene TRBJ1-1; D gene uncertain. In germline, CDR1 is SQVTM, CDR2 ANQGSEA. V lost 4 bases and J 1 base, leaving 10 bases between the germline ends. This CDR3 has 13 amino acids. CDR3 nucleotide sequence: TGCAGCGTTGGTGTCGGCGGGAACACTGAAGCTTTCTTT. Translation gives CSVGVGGNTEAFF.

This clone appeared a few times. This CDR3 is CATSRGGYTDTQYF. Written as DNA, the CDR3 is TGTGCCACCAGCAGAGGGGGGTACACAGATACGCAGTATTTT. The chain combines TRBV15 with TRBJ2-3; D may match TRBD1 or TRBD2 (5 bases each). The CDR3 runs 14 residues. Trimming shortened V by 1 base and J by 2 bases, and 7 bases separated the two germline ends. CDR1 is LNHNV, CDR2 YYDKDF, per germline (reference sequence).

This sequence joins TRBV15 and TRBJ1-5; perhaps TRBD1 as D (5 bases). V was shortened by 1 base and J by 3 bases, with 13 bases between the two germline ends. The CDR3 has 16 amino acids. CDR1 LNHNV and CDR2 YYDKDF come from the germline V gene (reference sequence). This CDR3 is CATSRGGGGTNQPQHF. In nucleotides, the CDR3 is TGTGCCACCAGCAGAGGAGGAGGCGGGACCAATCAGCCCCAGCATTTT.

The chain links TRBV18 to TRBJ1-4; 12 bases are a match to TRBD1. This CDR3 has 16 residues. Germline V gene data show CDR1 as KGHSH and CDR2 as LQKENI. The V segment lost 4 bases and the J segment 7 bases; nucleotides outside the gene matches: 7. CDR3 in amino acids: CASSQGQGAIGEKLFF. CDR3 nucleotide sequence: TGTGCCAGCTCACAGGGACAGGGGGCTATTGGTGAAAAACTGTTTTTT.

The rearrangement joins TRBV28 to TRBJ1-5; TRBD1 is a possible D gene (5 bases). The CDR3 has 15 amino acids. The V end lost 5 bases, the J end lost 3 bases, and 14 bases lay between the germline ends. In germline, CDR1 is MDHEN, CDR2 SYDVKM. CDR3 sequence: CASSADSRPNQPQHF. For the CDR3, the DNA is TGTGCCAGCAGTGCCGACAGTAGACCCAATCAGCCCCAGCATTTT.

The V gene is TRBV10-3, the J gene TRBJ2-5; no reliable D call. The V gene lost 2 bases and the J gene lost 5 bases, with 12 bases spanning the gap. The germline V gene encodes CDR1 ENHRY and CDR2 SYGVKD. This CDR3 comprises 14 residues. CDR3 DNA: TGTGCCATCAGTGAGGACATGCGGTCGGAGACCCAGTACTTC. This sequence encodes CAISEDMRSETQYF.

The table lists this clone with a few counts. V is TRBV18 and J is TRBJ2-1; 8 nucleotides line up with TRBD2. The CDR3 is 16 amino acids. J was trimmed by 7 bases and V by 8 bases; bases with no gene match: 16. Germline assignment: CDR1 KGHSH and CDR2 LQKENI. For the CDR3, the DNA is TGTGCCAGCACCATCACACTACTAGCGGACTGGAATGAGCAGTTCTTC. Translating gives CASTITLLADWNEQFF.

The chain recombines TRBV11-2 with TRBJ2-7; weak D call: TRBD2 (7 bases). CDR1 and CDR2 from the germline V gene are SGHAT and FQNNGV. The CDR3 has 15 amino acids. The V and J ends lost 1 base and 2 bases respectively, with 12 bases between them. The CDR3 spells CASSLGGGSPYEQYF. The CDR3 coding sequence is TGTGCCAGCAGCTTAGGGGGGGGCAGCCCCTACGAGCAGTACTTC.

The chain employs TRBV7-6 and TRBJ2-3; 8 bases are a match to TRBD1. Germline CDR1 is SGHVS and CDR2 is FNYEAQ. The CDR3 length is 14 residues. Losses at the gene ends were 7 bases for V and 3 bases for J; bases not matched to a gene: 6. CDR3 sequence (DNA): TGTGCCAGCACCAGGGGGCGCACGACAGATACGCAGTATTTT. Its translation: CASTRGRTTDTQYF.

This chain links TRBV6-5 with TRBJ2-3; 7 bases align to TRBD1. The CDR3 is made up of 15 amino acids. Germline V gives CDR1 MNHEY, CDR2 SVGAGI. V was pared by 6 bases and J by 2 bases, with 8 bases of the junction left unmatched. This chain's CDR3 is CASRLTGLLTDTQYF. CDR3 nucleotide sequence: TGTGCCAGCAGATTGACAGGGCTACTCACAGATACGCAGTATTTT.

V gene TRBV10-1 combines with J gene TRBJ2-1, with 11 bases fitting TRBD2. CDR1 and CDR2 (germline): WNHNN, SYGVQD (reference sequence). V gave up 6 bases and J gave up 5 bases; unmatched junction bases: 6. The CDR3 sequence is 15 residues long. The CDR3 protein is CASSLGLAANNEQFF. CDR3 coding DNA: TGCGCCAGCAGCCTGGGACTAGCGGCCAACAATGAGCAGTTCTTC.

This clone showed up just a few times. This chain joins TRBV7-2 and TRBJ2-2; 8 nucleotides match TRBD1. This CDR3 spans 16 amino acids. Per the germline V gene, CDR1 is SGHTA and CDR2 is FQGNSA. V lost 0 bases, J lost 5 bases, and 5 bases stayed unmatched. CDR3 DNA: TGTGCCAGCAGCTTAGCAGGGACAGGAGGGACCGGGGAGCTGTTTTTT. Translating it yields CASSLAGTGGTGELFF.

V is TRBV5-1 and J is TRBJ1-1; D call uncertain. The ends were cut back, 0 bases at V and 1 base at J, with 7 bases in the middle. The germline V gene encodes CDR1 SGHRS and CDR2 YFSETQ. The CDR3 covers 14 residues. Here the CDR3 DNA reads TGCGCCAGCAGCTTGGGTTATGAGAACACTGAAGCTTTCTTT. This encodes CASSLGYENTEAFF.

The V gene is TRBV15, the J gene TRBJ2-1; D is possibly TRBD1 or TRBD2 (5 bases each). From germline, CDR1 is LNHNV and CDR2 YYDKDF (reference sequence). V lost 0 bases and J lost 8, with 20 bases in between. This CDR3 spans 17 amino acids. The CDR3 DNA is TGTGCCACCAGCAGAGAAGGGGTGATCAGCGGCTTACATGAGCAGTTCTTC. Amino acid sequence: CATSREGVISGLHEQFF.

As concerns this clone: The same CDR3 can be traced to other DNA sequences in this sample. This chain links TRBV4-3 with TRBJ1-1; D is unclear. Germline CDR1 and CDR2: LGHNA and YSLEER. The CDR3 has 13 residues. The V end lost 5 bases, the J end lost 2 bases, and 9 bases lay between the germline ends. CDR3: CASSDLRNTEAFF. Here the CDR3 DNA reads TGCGCCAGCAGCGACCTGAGAAACACTGAAGCTTTCTTT.

The rearrangement links TRBV6-1 to TRBJ2-7, with 8 bases aligning to TRBD2. The CDR3 totals 19 residues. The germline V gene has CDR1 MNHNS and CDR2 SASEGT. The ends lost 2 bases at V and 3 bases at J; junction bases unmatched: 18. For the CDR3, the DNA is TGTGCCAGCAGTGAACAATTCTTTAGCGGGACGGCCGGACGCTACGAGCAGTACTTC. It is translated as CASSEQFFSGTAGRYEQYF.

V and J are TRBV10-3 and TRBJ2-7; 7 positions match TRBD1. Germline loops: CDR1 ENHRY, CDR2 SYGVKD. The junction had 8 bases not matched to a gene; V was cut back by 10 bases and J by 2 bases. There are 13 residues in the CDR3. Here the CDR3 reads CATRDRAPYEQYF. In DNA form, the CDR3 reads TGTGCCACCCGAGACAGGGCCCCCTACGAGCAGTACTTC.

This sequence joins TRBV29-1 and TRBJ1-1; D is possibly TRBD1 (6 bases). The germline gives CDR1 SQVTM, CDR2 ANQGSEA. The V end lost 7 bases, the J end lost 1 base, and 13 bases lay between the germline ends. The CDR3 runs 13 residues. The CDR3 DNA sequence: TGCAGCGGCTCTGGACAGACGAACACTGAAGCTTTCTTT. It specifies CSGSGQTNTEAFF.

The chain employs TRBV27 and TRBJ2-1; D call uncertain. The CDR3 runs to 14 residues. V gave up 3 bases and J gave up 2 bases, with 8 bases separating them. Germline values: CDR1 MNHEY, CDR2 SMNVEV (reference sequence). Here the CDR3 reads CASSLPGAYNEQFF. CDR3 nucleotide sequence: TGTGCCAGCAGTTTGCCAGGAGCCTACAATGAGCAGTTCTTC.